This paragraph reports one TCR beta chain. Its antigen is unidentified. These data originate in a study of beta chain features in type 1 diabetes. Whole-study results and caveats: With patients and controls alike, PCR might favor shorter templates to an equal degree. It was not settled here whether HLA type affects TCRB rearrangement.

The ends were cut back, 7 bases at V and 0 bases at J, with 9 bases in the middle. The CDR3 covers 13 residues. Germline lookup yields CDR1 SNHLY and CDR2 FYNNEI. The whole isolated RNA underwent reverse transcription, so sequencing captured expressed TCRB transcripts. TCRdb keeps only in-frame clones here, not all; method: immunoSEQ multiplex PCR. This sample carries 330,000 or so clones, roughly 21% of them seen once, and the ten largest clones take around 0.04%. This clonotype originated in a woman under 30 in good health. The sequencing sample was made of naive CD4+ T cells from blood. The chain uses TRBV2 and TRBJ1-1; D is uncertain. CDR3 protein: CASTEAMNTEAFF. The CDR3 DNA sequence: TGTGCCAGCACTGAGGCCATGAACACTGAAGCTTTCTTT. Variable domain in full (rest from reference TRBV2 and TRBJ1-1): EPEVTQTPSHQVTQMGQEVILRCVPISNHLYFYWYRQILGQKVEFLVSFYNNEISEKSEIFDDQFSVERPDGSNFTLKIRSTKLEDSAMYFCASTEAMNTEAFFGQGTRLTVV.